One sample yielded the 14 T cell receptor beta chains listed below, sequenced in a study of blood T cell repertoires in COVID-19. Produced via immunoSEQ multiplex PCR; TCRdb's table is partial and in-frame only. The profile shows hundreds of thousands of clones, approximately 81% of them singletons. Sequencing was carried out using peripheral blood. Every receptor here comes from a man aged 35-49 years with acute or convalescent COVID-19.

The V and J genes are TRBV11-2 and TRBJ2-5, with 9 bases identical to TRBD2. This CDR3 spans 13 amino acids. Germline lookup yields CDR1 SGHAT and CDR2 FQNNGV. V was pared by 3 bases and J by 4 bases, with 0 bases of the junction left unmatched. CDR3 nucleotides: TGTGCCAGCAGCTTGGGACTAGCAGAGACCCAGTACTTC. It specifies CASSLGLAETQYF. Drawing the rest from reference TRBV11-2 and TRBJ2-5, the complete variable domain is EAGVAQSPRYKIIEKRQSVAFWCNPISGHATLYWYQQILGQGPKLLIQFQNNGVVDDSQLPKDRFSAERLKGVDSTLKIQPAKLEDSAVYLCASSLGLAETQYFGPGTRLLVL.

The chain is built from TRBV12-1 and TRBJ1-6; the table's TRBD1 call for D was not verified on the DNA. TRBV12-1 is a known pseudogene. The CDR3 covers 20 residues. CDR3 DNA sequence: TGTGCCAGCAGCTTTGCCCACCTAGTCCCTAACAGGGGGAATAATTCACCCCTCCACTTT. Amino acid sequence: CASSFAHLVPNRGNNSPLHF.

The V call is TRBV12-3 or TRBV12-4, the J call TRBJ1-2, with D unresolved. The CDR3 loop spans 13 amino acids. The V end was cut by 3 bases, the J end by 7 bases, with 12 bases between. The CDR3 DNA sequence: TGTGCCAGCAGTTTCTTTTACGGAGTTGGCTACACCTTC. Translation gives CASSFFYGVGYTF.

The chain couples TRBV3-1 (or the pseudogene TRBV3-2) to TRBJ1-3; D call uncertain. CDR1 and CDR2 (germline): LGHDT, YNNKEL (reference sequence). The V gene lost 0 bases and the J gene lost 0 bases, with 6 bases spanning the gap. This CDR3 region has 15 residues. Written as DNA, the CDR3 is TGTGCCAGCAGCCAAGACGGTCTCTCTGGAAACACCATATATTTT. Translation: CASSQDGLSGNTIYF.

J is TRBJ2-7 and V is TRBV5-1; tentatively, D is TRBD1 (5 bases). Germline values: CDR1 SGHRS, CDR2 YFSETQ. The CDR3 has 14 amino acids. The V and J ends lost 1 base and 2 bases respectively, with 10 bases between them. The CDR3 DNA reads TGCGCCAGCAGCTTGAACAGGCCCACCTACGAGCAGTACTTC. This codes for CASSLNRPTYEQYF.

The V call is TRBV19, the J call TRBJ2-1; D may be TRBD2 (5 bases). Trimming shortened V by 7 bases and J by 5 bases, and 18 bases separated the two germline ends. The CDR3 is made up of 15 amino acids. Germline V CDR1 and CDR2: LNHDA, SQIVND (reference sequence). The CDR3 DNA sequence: TGTGCCAGTACCAGGACTCCCGGATGGAACAATGAGCAGTTCTTC. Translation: CASTRTPGWNNEQFF.

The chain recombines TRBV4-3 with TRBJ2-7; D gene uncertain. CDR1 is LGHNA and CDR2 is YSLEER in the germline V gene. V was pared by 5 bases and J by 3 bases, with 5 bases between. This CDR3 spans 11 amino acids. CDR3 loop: CASSNYYEQYF. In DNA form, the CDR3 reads TGCGCCAGCAGCAATTACTACGAGCAGTACTTC.

CDR3 sequence: CASSYSGLELFF. CDR3 nucleotides: TGTGCCAGCAGTTACTCCGGTCTGGAGCTGTTTTTT. The chain employs TRBV6-6 and TRBJ2-2, with D hard to call. Germline loops: CDR1 MNHNY, CDR2 SVGAGI (reference sequence). The V and J ends lost 0 bases and 10 bases respectively, with 6 bases between them. The CDR3 totals 12 residues.

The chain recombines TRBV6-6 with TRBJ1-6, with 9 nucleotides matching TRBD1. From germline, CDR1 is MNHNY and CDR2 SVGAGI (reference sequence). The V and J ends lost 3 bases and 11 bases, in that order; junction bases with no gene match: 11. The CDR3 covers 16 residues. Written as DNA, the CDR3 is TGTGCCAGCAGTTATACCCCCCCGGGACAGGGTCCACCCCTCCACTTT. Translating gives CASSYTPPGQGPPLHF.

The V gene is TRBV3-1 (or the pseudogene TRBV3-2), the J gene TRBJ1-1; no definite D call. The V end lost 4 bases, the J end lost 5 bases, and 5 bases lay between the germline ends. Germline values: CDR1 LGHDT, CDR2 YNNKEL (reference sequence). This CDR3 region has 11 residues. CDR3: CASSLKTEAFF. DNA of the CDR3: TGTGCCAGCAGCCTAAAAACTGAAGCTTTCTTT.

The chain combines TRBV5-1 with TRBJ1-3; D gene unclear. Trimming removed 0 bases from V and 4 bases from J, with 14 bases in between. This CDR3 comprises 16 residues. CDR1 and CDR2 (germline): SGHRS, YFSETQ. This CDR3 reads CASSLDRGVGGNTIYF. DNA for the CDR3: TGCGCCAGCAGCTTGGATCGGGGAGTGGGCGGAAACACCATATATTTT.

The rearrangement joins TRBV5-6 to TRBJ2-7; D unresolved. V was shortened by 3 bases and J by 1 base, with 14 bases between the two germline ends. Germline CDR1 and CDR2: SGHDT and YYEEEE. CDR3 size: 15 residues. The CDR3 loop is CASSSRRLLSYEQYF. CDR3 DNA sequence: TGTGCCAGCAGCTCCAGACGACTCTTATCCTACGAGCAGTACTTC. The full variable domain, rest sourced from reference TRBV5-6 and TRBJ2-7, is DAGVTQSPTHLIKTRGQQVTLRCSPKSGHDTVSWYQQALGQGPQFIFQYYEEEERQRGNFPDRFSGHQFPNYSSELNVNALLLGDSALYLCASSSRRLLSYEQYFGPGTRLTVT.

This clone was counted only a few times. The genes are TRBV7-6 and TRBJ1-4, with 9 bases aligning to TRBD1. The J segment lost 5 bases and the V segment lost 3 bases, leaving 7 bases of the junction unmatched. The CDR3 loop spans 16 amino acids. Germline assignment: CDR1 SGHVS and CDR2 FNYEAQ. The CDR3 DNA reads TGTGCCAGCAGCTTCATAACCGGGACAGGGAATGAAAAACTGTTTTTT. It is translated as CASSFITGTGNEKLFF.

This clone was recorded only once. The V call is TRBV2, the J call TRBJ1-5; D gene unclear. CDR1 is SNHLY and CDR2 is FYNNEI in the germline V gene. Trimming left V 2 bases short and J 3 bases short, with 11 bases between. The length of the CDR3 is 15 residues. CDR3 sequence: CASSEQASYNQPQHF. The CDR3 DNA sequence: TGTGCCAGCAGTGAACAGGCAAGCTACAATCAGCCCCAGCATTTT.